The T cell receptor beta chain described here comes from a study of tumor-infiltrating lymphocytes in primary liver carcinoma. Study background: Through surgical resection, the patients' primary liver carcinoma was treated.

Unsorted whole blood yielded the blood RNA, and germline DNA was also extracted. TCR beta cDNA came from approximately 0.55 ug total RNA, primed with a constant-region primer. Slightly modified ARM-PCR, run as three nested multiplex PCR rounds, produced the TCR beta libraries. Rounds one and two of PCR, each of about 10 cycles, were primed with TRBV1-TRBV30 forward primers and a C-beta reverse primer. TCRdb reprocessed the multiplex PCR reads with MiXCR, giving one entry per CDR3 protein. The sample holds approximately 210,000 distinct CDR3 sequences, about two thirds seen once. This CDR3 contains 15 residues. Germline CDR1 and CDR2: MNHNS and SASEGT. Trimming left V 4 bases short and J 3 bases short, with 14 bases between.

The chain employs TRBV6-1 and TRBJ2-3; TRBD1 is a possible D gene (5 bases). The sample consisted of peripheral blood. The receptor was isolated from a woman aged 55-70 years with primary liver carcinoma and hepatitis B virus infection. Here the CDR3 reads CASSAGPGATDTQYF. The CDR3 DNA reads as TGTGCCAGCAGTGCCGGGCCTGGGGCAACAGATACGCAGTATTTT.